This note documents a single T cell receptor beta chain sequence. The data are from a study of T cell responses to AZD1222 COVID-19 vaccine. The V gene's germline CDR1 is MNHNY and CDR2 SVGAGI (reference sequence). There are 15 residues in the CDR3. Trimming stripped 5 bases from V and 3 bases from J, with 16 bases between. Assay used: immunoSEQ multiplex PCR; TCRdb lists only in-frame clones, some missing. The sample lists some 120,000 clones, over 75% occurring once. The V call is TRBV6-6, the J call TRBJ1-1; D unclear. The clonotype was recovered from an adult in good health. This sample comprised peripheral blood, obtained on day 0 of AZD1222 vaccination. CDR3 sequence: CASSRRTLGDTEAFF. In nucleotides, the CDR3 is TGTGCCAGCAGTCGTCGGACTCTCGGGGACACTGAAGCTTTCTTT.